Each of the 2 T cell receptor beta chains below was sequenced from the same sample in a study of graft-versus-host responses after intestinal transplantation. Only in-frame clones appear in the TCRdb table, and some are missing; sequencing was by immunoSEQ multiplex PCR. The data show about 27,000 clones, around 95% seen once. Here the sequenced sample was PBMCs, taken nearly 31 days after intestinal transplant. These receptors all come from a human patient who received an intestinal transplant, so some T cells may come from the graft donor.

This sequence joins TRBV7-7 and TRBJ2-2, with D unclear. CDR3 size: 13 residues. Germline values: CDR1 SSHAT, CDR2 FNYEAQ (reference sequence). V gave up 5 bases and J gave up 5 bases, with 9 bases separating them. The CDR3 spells CASSPMGTGELFF. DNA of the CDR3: TGTGCCAGCAGCCCCATGGGAACCGGGGAGCTGTTTTTT.

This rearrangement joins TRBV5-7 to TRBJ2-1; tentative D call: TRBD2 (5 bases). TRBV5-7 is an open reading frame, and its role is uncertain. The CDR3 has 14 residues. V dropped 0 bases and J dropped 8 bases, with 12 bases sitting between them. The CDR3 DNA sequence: TGTGCCAGCAGCTTGGGGGCCGGGATACATGAGCAGTTCTTC. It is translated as CASSLGAGIHEQFF.